This T cell receptor (beta chain) was sequenced in a study of blood T cell repertoires in COVID-19. This table comes from immunoSEQ multiplex PCR, and its TCRdb copy is limited to in-frame clones, with some not included. Among more than 200,000 clones listed, about 83% were seen once. Trimming cost V 6 bases and J 5 bases; bases outside gene matches: 5. The CDR3 covers 13 residues. Sequences were obtained from peripheral blood. The chain employs TRBV12-3 or TRBV12-4 and TRBJ2-7, with 9 bases aligning to TRBD1. The clonotype originates from a woman aged 45-59 years with acute or convalescent COVID-19. The chain's CDR3 is CASRWTGVNEQYF. In DNA, the CDR3 is TGTGCCAGCAGGTGGACAGGGGTCAACGAGCAGTACTTC.